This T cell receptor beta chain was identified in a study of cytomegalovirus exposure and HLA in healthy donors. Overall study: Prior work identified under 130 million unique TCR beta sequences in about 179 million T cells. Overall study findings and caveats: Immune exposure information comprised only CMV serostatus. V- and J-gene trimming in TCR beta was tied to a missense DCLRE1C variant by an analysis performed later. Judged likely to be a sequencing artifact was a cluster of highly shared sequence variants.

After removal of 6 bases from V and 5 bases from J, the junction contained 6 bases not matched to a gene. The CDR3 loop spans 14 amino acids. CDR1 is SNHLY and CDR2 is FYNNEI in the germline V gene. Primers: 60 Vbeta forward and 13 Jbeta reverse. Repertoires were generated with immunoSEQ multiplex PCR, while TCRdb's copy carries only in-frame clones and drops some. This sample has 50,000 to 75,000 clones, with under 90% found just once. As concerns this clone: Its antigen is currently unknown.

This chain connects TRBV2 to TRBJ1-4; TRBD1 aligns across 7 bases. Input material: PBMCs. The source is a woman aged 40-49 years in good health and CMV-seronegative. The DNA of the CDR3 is TGTGCCAGCAGATTTTCGACAGGGAATGAAAAACTGTTTTTT. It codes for CASRFSTGNEKLFF.